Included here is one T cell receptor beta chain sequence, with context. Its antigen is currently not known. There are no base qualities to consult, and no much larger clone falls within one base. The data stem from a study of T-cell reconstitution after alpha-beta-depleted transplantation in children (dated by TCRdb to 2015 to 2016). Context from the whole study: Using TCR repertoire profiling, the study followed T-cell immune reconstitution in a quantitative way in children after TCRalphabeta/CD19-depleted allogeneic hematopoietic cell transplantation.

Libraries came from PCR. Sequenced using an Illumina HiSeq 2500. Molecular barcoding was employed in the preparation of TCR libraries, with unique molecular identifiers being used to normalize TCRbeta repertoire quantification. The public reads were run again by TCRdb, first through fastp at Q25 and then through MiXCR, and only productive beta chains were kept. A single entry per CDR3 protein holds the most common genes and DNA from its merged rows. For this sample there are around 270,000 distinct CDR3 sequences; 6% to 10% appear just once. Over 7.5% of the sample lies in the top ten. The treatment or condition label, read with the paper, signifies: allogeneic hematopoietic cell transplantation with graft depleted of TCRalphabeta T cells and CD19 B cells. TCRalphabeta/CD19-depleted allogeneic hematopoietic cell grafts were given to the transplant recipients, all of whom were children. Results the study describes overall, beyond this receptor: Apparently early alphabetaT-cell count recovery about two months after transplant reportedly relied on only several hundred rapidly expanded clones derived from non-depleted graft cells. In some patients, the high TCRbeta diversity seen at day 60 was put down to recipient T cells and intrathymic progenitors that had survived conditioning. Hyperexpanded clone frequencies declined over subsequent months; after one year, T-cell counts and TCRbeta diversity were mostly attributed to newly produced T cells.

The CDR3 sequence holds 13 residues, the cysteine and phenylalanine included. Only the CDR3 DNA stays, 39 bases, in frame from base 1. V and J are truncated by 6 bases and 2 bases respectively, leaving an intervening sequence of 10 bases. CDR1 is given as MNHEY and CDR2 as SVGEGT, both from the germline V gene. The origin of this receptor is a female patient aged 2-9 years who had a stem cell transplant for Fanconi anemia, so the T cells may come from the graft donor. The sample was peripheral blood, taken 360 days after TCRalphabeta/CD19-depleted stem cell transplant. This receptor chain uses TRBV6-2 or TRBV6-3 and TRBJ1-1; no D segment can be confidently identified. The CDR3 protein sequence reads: CASSPFLNTEAFF. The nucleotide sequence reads TGTGCCAGCAGCCCCTTCCTAAACACTGAAGCTTTCTTT.